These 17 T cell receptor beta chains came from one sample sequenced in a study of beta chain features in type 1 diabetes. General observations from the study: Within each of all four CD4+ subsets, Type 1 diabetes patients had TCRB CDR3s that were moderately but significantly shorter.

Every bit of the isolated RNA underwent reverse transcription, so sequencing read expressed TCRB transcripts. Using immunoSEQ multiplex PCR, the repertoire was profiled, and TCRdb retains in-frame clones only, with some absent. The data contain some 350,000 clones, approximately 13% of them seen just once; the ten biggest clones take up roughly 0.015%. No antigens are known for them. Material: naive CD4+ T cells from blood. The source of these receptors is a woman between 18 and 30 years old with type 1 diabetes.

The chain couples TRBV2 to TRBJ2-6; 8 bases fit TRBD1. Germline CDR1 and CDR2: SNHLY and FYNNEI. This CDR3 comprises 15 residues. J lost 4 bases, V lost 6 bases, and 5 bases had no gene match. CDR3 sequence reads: CASRDRASGANVLTF. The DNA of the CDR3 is TGTGCCAGCAGGGACAGGGCGTCCGGGGCCAACGTCCTGACTTTC.

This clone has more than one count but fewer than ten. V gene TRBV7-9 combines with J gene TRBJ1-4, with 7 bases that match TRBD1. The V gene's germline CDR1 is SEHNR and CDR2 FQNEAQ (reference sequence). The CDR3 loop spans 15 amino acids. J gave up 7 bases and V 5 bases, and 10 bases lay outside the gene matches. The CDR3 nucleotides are TGTGCCAGCAGCCCGAGGACAGGAGGTGCTGAAAAACTGTTTTTT. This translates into CASSPRTGGAEKLFF.

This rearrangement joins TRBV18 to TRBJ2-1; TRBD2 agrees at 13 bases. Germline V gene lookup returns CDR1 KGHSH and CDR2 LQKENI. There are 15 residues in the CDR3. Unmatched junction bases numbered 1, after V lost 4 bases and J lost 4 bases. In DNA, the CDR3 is TGTGCCAGCTCACAACTAGCGGGAGGGTACAATGAGCAGTTCTTC. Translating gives CASSQLAGGYNEQFF.

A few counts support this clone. The CDR3 nucleotides are TGCGCCAGCAGCTCGGGACTAGCGGGATACGATGAGCAGTTCTTC. This translates into CASSSGLAGYDEQFF. The chain has TRBV5-1 and TRBJ2-1; 13 nucleotides match TRBD2. Germline V gives CDR1 SGHRS, CDR2 YFSETQ. After removal of 3 bases from V and 8 bases from J, the junction contained 5 bases not matched to a gene. This CDR3 region has 15 residues.

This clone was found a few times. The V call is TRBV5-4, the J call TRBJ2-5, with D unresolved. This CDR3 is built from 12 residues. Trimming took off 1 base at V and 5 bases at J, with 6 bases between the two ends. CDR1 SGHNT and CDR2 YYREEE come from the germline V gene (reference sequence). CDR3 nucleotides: TGTGCCAGCAGCTTGTTTCGGGAGACCCAGTACTTC. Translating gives CASSLFRETQYF.

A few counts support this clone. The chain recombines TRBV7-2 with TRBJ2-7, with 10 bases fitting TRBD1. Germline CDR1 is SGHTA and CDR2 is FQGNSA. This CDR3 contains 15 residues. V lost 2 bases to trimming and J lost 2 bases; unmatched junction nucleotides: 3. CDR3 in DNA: TGTGCCAGCAGCTTAAGACAGGGGGCGACCTACGAGCAGTACTTC. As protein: CASSLRQGATYEQYF.

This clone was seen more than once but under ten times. The CDR3 loop reads CASSQISGVYNEQFF. CDR3 DNA: TGTGCCAGCAGCCAAATTAGCGGGGTATACAATGAGCAGTTCTTC. The chain joins TRBV14 to TRBJ2-1; the match to TRBD2 covers 8 bases. Germline V gene sequence: CDR1 SGHDN, CDR2 FVKESK. The CDR3 has 15 amino acids. Losses at the gene ends were 2 bases for V and 4 bases for J; bases not matched to a gene: 4.

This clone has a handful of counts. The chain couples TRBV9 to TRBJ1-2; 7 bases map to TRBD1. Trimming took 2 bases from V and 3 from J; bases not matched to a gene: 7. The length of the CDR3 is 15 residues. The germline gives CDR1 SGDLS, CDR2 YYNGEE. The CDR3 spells CASSVHTTGDYGYTF. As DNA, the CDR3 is TGTGCCAGCAGCGTCCATACTACAGGGGACTATGGCTACACCTTC.

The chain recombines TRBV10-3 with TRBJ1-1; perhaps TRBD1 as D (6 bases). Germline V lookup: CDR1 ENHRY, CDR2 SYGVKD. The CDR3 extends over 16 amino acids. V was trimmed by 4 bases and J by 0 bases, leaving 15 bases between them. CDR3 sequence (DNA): TGTGCCATCAGTGCAGCCCGGGACACTTTGAACACTGAAGCTTTCTTT. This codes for CAISAARDTLNTEAFF.

Written as DNA, the CDR3 is TGTGCCAGCAGTTTGCCTAGCGGGAGTATCCCCAATGAGCAGTTCTTC. This sequence encodes CASSLPSGSIPNEQFF. This chain joins TRBV28 and TRBJ2-1, with 10 nucleotides matching TRBD2. Looked up from germline, CDR1 is MDHEN and CDR2 is SYDVKM. CDR3 length: 16 residues. Germline trimming cut 3 bases from V and 6 bases from J; bases unmatched to any gene: 8.

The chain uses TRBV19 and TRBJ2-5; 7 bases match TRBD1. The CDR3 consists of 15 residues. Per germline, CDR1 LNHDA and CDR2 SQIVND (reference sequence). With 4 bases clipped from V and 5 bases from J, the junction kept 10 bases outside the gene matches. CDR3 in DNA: TGTGCCAGTAGTACACGGGACAGATGGCGGGAGACCCAGTACTTC. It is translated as CASSTRDRWRETQYF.

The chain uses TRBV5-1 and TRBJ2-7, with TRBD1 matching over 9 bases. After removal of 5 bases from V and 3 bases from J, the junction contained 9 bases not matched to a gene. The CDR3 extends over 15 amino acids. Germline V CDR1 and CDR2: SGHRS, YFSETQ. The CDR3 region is CASRPLQGALYEQYF. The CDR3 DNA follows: TGCGCCAGCAGACCATTACAGGGGGCTCTCTACGAGCAGTACTTC.

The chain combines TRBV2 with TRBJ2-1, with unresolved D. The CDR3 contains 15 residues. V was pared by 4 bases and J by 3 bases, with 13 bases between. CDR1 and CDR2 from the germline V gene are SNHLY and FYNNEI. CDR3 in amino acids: CASSGARLDYNEQFF. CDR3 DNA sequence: TGTGCCAGCAGTGGGGCCAGATTAGACTACAATGAGCAGTTCTTC.

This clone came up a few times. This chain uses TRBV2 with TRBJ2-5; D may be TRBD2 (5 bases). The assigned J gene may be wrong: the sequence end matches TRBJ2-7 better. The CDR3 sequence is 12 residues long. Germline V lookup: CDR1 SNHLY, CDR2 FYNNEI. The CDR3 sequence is CASRDSNYEQYF. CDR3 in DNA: TGTGCCAGCAGGGACTCCAACTACGAGCAGTACTTC.

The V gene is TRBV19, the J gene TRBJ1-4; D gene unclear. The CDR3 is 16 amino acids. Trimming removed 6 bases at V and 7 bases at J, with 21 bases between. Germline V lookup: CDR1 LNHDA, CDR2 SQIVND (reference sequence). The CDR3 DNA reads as TGTGCCAGTAGCCTCGCCAGACTGATGTGGAGTGAAAAACTGTTTTTT. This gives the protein CASSLARLMWSEKLFF.

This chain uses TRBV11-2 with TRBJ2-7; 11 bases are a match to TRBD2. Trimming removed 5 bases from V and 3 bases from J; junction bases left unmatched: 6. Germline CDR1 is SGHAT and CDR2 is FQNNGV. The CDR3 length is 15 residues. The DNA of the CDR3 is TGTGCCAGCAGCCCGCGGACTAGCGGGTTCTACGAGCAGTACTTC. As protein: CASSPRTSGFYEQYF.

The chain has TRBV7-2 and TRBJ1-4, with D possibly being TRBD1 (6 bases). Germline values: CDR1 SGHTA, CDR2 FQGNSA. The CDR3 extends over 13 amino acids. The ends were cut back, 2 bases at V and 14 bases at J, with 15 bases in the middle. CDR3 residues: CASSLSRDTTLFF. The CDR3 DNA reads TGTGCCAGCAGCTTAAGCAGGGACACTACTCTGTTTTTT.